The clone carrying this T cell receptor (beta chain) was detected many times. Its target is not known. The CDR3 has 12 amino acids. CDR1 is MDHEN and CDR2 is SYDVKM in the germline V gene. Trimming stripped 6 bases from V and 0 bases from J, with 5 bases between. The source of the sample is a study of response to subunit inactivated influenza vaccine. MiXCR, applied by TCRdb to the RT-PCR reads, yields one record per CDR3 protein. Here the sample spans about 780,000 distinct CDR3 sequences, under 20% being singletons. Study results and caveats: The study's authors posited that every seasonal influenza vaccination enlists few new T cells.

The specimen comprised PBMCs from blood, sampled roughly 5 days after vaccination. The clonotype was recovered from a man aged 50 to 60 who received an inactivated influenza vaccine. The rearrangement uses TRBV28 and TRBJ1-1, with unresolved D. The CDR3 spells CASSLLNTEAFF. The DNA for the CDR3 is TGTGCCAGCAGCTTGCTGAACACTGAAGCTTTCTTT. The full variable domain, rest sourced from reference TRBV28 and TRBJ1-1, is DVKVTQSSRYLVKRTGEKVFLECVQDMDHENMFWYRQDPGLGLRLIYFSYDVKMKEKGDIPEGYSVSREKKERFSLILESASTNQTSMYLCASSLLNTEAFFGQGTRLTVV.